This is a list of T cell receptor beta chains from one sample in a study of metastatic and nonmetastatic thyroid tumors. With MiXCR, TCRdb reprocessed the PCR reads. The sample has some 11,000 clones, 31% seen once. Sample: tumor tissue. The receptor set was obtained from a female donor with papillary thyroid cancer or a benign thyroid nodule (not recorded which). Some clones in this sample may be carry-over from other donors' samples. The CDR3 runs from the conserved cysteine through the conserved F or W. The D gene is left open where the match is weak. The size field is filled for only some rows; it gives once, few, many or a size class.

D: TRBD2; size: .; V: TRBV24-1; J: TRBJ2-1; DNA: TGTGCCACCAGTGATTACCAGAGGACTAGCGACAATGAGCAGTTCTTC; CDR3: CATSDYQRTSDNEQFF
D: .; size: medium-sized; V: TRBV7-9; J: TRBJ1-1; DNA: TGTGCCAGCAGCTTATTCCCAATGGGTCAGGGGACGGGGGTATGGGTAGGAGCTTTCTTT; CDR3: CASSLFPMGQGTGVWVGAFF
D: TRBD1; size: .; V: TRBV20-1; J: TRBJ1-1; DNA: TGCAGTGCTAGGATACGAACAGGGGTTGATGAAGCTTTCTTT; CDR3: CSARIRTGVDEAFF
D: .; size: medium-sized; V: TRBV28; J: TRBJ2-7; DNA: TGTGCCAGCAGTTCGCCTCCCTACGAGCAGTACTTC; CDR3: CASSSPPYEQYF
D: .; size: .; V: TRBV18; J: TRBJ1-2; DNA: TGTGCCAGCTCACCTCGGACAGCTAACTATGGCTACACCTTC; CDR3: CASSPRTANYGYTF
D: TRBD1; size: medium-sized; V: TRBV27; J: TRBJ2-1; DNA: TGTGCCAGCAGTTTCCTCGGACAGGGGTCCTACAATGAGCAGTTCTTC; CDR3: CASSFLGQGSYNEQFF
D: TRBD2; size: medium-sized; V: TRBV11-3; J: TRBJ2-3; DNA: TGTGCCAGCAGCAAGGGACTAGCAGTAAGCACAGATACGCAGTATTTT; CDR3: CASSKGLAVSTDTQYF
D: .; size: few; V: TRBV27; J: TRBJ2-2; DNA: TGTGCCAGCAGTTCACAGGGTCTGCAGTTATCCGGGGAGCTGTTTTTT; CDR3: CASSSQGLQLSGELFF
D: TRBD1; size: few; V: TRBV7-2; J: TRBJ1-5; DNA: TGTGCCAGCAGCTCCAGGGACAGGAACAATCAGCCCCAGCATTTT; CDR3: CASSSRDRNNQPQHF
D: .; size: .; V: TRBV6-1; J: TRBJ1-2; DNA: TGTGCCAGCGGGCCCCGTGGGGGGCGTTATGGCTACACCTTC; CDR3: CASGPRGGRYGYTF
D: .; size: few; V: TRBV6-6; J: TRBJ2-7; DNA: TGTGCCAGCAGTTACTCGACGGCGGGAACCTACGAGCAGTACTTC; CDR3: CASSYSTAGTYEQYF
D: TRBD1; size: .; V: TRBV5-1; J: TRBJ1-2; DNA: TGCGCCAGCTGCCACCAGGGGGGGGATGGCTACACCTTC; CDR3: CASCHQGGDGYTF
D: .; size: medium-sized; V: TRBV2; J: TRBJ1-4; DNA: TGTGCCAGCAGTGCGAGGGGGGCAGAAAAACTGTTTTTT; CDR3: CASSARGAEKLFF
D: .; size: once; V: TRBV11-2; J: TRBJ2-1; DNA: TGTGCCAGCAGGTGGGGGCCCTACAATGAGCAGTTCTTC; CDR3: CASRWGPYNEQFF
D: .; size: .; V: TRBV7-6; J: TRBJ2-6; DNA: TGCGCCAGCAGCCAGGGGGTAACTAGCTATTTTTCTGGGGCCAACGTCCTGACTTTC; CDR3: CASSQGVTSYFSGANVLTF